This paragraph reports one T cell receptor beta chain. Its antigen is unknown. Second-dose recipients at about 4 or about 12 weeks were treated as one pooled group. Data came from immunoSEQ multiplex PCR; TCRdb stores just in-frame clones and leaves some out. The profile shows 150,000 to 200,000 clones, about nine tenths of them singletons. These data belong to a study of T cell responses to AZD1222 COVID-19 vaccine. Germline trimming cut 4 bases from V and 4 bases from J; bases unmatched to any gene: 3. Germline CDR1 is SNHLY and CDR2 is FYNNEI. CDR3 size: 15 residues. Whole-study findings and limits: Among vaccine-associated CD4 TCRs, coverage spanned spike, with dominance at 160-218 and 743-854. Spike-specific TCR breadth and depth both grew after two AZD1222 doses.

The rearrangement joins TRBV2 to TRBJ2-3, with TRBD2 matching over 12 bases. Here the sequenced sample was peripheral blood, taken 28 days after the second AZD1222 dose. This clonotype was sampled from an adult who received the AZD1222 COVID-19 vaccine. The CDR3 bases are TGTGCCAGCAGTGGTTCTAGCGGGGGGGCAGATACGCAGTATTTT. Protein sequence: CASSGSSGGADTQYF.